The rows below give T cell receptor beta chains drawn from one sample of a study of blood T cell repertoires in COVID-19. Method: immunoSEQ multiplex PCR; TCRdb's copy keeps in-frame clones and lacks some. This sample carries 150,000 to 160,000 clones, roughly 80% of them seen once, and the ten largest clones take approximately 30%. The specimen was peripheral blood. Receptor source: an older woman with acute or convalescent COVID-19. CDR3s include the opening cysteine and the closing phenylalanine or tryptophan. A D gene is named only where the DNA matches it firmly. A row's size may be missing; if present it is once, few, many or a size class.

V,D,size,J,DNA,CDR3
TRBV19,TRBD1,NA,TRBJ1-5,TGTGCCAGTAGGGCACAGGGGATTAGCAATCAGCCCCAGCATTTT,CASRAQGISNQPQHF
TRBV5-5,NA,NA,TRBJ2-3,TGTGCCAGCAGACTGTGGTGGGGCGAAACAGATACGCAGTATTTT,CASRLWWGETDTQYF
TRBV5-8,NA,NA,TRBJ1-2,TGTGCCAGCACCCTGAGGGGGAGTACGTCTAACTATGGCTACACCTTC,CASTLRGSTSNYGYTF
TRBV20-1,NA,once,TRBJ2-5,TGCAGTGCTAGACAGAAAGAGACCCAGTACTTC,CSARQKETQYF
TRBV6-6,TRBD2,NA,TRBJ2-1,TGTGCCAGCAGTGTAACCGGGACTAGAATTTACAATGAGCAGTTCTTC,CASSVTGTRIYNEQFF
TRBV5-1,NA,NA,TRBJ1-6,TGCGCCAGCAGCTTGTTGGCTACTACGATTTCACCCCTCCACTTT,CASSLLATTISPLHF
TRBV5-1,NA,NA,TRBJ1-6,TGCGCCAGCAGCCCGGCGGCCGAGCGGAGTTCACCCCTCCACTTT,CASSPAAERSSPLHF
TRBV5-8,TRBD1,NA,TRBJ1-1,TGTGCCAGCAGCTCACATCGAGGGGGCGGTAACACTGAAGCTTTCTTT,CASSSHRGGGNTEAFF
TRBV6-5,TRBD1,NA,TRBJ1-2,TGTGCCAGTCAGGGGGCTACGGGCTACACCTTC,CASQGATGYTF
TRBV2,TRBD2,NA,TRBJ2-5,TGTGCCAGCAGGTTAGAAGAGACTAGCGGGCAAGAGACCCAGTACTTC,CASRLEETSGQETQYF
TRBV6-1,TRBD1,NA,TRBJ1-1,TGTGCCAGCAGTGAAGCTCTGACAGGGTGGCCTGAAGCTTTCTTT,CASSEALTGWPEAFF
TRBV7-9,TRBD1,NA,TRBJ1-1,TGTGCCAGCAGCGGCCAGGGACAGGGTGGCACTGAAGCTTTCTTT,CASSGQGQGGTEAFF
TRBV27,NA,once,TRBJ1-2,TGTGCCAGCAGTCCAGGAAGATATAACTATGGCTACACCTTC,CASSPGRYNYGYTF